The count of the clone carrying this T cell receptor (beta chain) is one. Its antigen remains unidentified. This sample is part of a study of T-cell reconstitution after alpha-beta-depleted transplantation in children. General study points: The main origin of T-cell counts and diversity one year after transplant was newly produced T cells. For some patients, TCRbeta diversity was high at day 60 because of recipient T cells and thymic progenitors that survived. Reportedly, roughly two months post-transplant, alpha-beta T cells arose from several hundred expanded graft clones.

J was trimmed by 5 bases and V by 6 bases; bases with no gene match: 5. The CDR3 runs 15 residues. Germline V gene lookup returns CDR1 KGHSH and CDR2 LQKENI. Unique molecular identifiers were incorporated into the prepared TCRbeta library. TCRdb re-analysed the PCR reads in MiXCR, keeping a single row per CDR3 protein. This sample has under 75,000 distinct CDR3 sequences; roughly a tenth occur once, and the top ten carry approximately 13%. This receptor was obtained from a boy under 18 with acute myeloid leukemia, due to receive a stem cell transplant. This chain joins TRBV18 and TRBJ2-5; 14 nucleotides agree with TRBD2. Sequencing was performed on PBMCs, taken before TCRalphabeta/CD19-depleted stem cell transplant. CDR3 coding DNA: TGTGCCAGCTCTCCCGGGACTAGCGGGGGCGAGACCCAGTACTTC. Its protein is CASSPGTSGGETQYF.